The rows below give T cell receptor beta chains drawn from one sample of a study of blood T cells in healthy people across ages. Via MiXCR, TCRdb re-called the 5' RACE reads, giving one row per CDR3 protein. The table lists under 700,000 distinct CDR3 sequences, around 24% of them singletons. This same sample was also taken into another study, of T cells of mothers and their children.

The material sequenced was blood. These receptors were collected from a boy aged 5-17 years in good health. The CDR3 runs from the conserved cysteine through the conserved F or W. A D gene is named only where the DNA matches it firmly. Where a row states a size, it is once, few, many or the class of an expanded clone; other rows omit it.

abundance: few; d_gene: TRBD1; v_gene: TRBV7-9; j_gene: TRBJ1-4; CDR3aa: CASSSGTGGNEKLFF; CDR3nt: TGTGCCAGCAGCTCCGGGACAGGGGGTAATGAAAAACTGTTTTTT
abundance: -; d_gene: TRBD2; v_gene: TRBV11-2; j_gene: TRBJ2-1; CDR3aa: CASSTSGRQQHNEQFF; CDR3nt: TGTGCCAGCAGCACTAGCGGGAGGCAGCAACACAATGAGCAGTTCTTC
abundance: -; d_gene: -; v_gene: TRBV7-9; j_gene: TRBJ1-6; CDR3aa: CASSEHVAGSPLHF; CDR3nt: TGTGCCAGCAGCGAGCACGTTGCCGGTTCACCCCTCCACTTT
abundance: few; d_gene: -; v_gene: TRBV29-1; j_gene: TRBJ2-5; CDR3aa: CSAASQETQYF; CDR3nt: TGCAGCGCAGCATCCCAAGAGACCCAGTACTTC
abundance: -; d_gene: TRBD1; v_gene: TRBV28; j_gene: TRBJ2-4; CDR3aa: CASSNQGALVFENIQYF; CDR3nt: TGTGCCAGCAGTAACCAGGGGGCGTTGGTATTTGAAAACATTCAGTACTTC
abundance: -; d_gene: -; v_gene: TRBV28; j_gene: TRBJ2-4; CDR3aa: CASSDRDGLAKNIQYF; CDR3nt: TGTGCCAGCAGTGACCGGGACGGACTAGCCAAAAACATTCAGTACTTC
abundance: few; d_gene: -; v_gene: TRBV6-5; j_gene: TRBJ2-1; CDR3aa: CASSYGPTYNEQFF; CDR3nt: TGTGCCAGCAGTTACGGTCCGACCTACAATGAGCAGTTCTTC
abundance: -; d_gene: -; v_gene: TRBV9; j_gene: TRBJ2-5; CDR3aa: CASSQYGGDLETQYF; CDR3nt: TGTGCCAGCAGCCAGTATGGGGGCGATTTAGAGACCCAGTACTTC
abundance: -; d_gene: -; v_gene: TRBV7-2; j_gene: TRBJ2-5; CDR3aa: CASSSHSGGGPKLQETQYF; CDR3nt: TGTGCCAGCAGCTCCCACTCAGGTGGGGGACCCAAACTACAAGAGACCCAGTACTTC
abundance: many; d_gene: TRBD2; v_gene: TRBV5-5; j_gene: TRBJ2-5; CDR3aa: CASREGLLNQETQYF; CDR3nt: TGTGCCAGCAGAGAGGGACTACTAAACCAAGAGACCCAGTACTTC
abundance: -; d_gene: TRBD2; v_gene: TRBV20-1; j_gene: TRBJ2-3; CDR3aa: CSARRRASGVPSSTDTQYF; CDR3nt: TGCAGTGCTAGACGCCGCGCTAGCGGGGTCCCCTCTAGCACAGATACGCAGTATTTT
abundance: -; d_gene: -; v_gene: TRBV12-5; j_gene: TRBJ2-1; CDR3aa: CASASLNEQFF; CDR3nt: TGTGCTAGTGCCAGCCTGAATGAGCAGTTCTTC
abundance: once; d_gene: -; v_gene: TRBV30; j_gene: TRBJ2-3; CDR3aa: CAWSVAGTQYF; CDR3nt: TGTGCCTGGAGTGTTGCGGGGACGCAGTATTTT
abundance: few; d_gene: -; v_gene: TRBV4-3; j_gene: TRBJ1-2; CDR3aa: CASSQEDTNYGYTF; CDR3nt: TGCGCCAGCAGCCAAGAAGACACCAACTATGGCTACACCTTC
abundance: few; d_gene: TRBD2; v_gene: TRBV13; j_gene: TRBJ2-2; CDR3aa: CASSLALAAGAELFF; CDR3nt: TGTGCCAGCAGCTTAGCTCTAGCGGCGGGAGCGGAGCTGTTTTTT
abundance: -; d_gene: -; v_gene: TRBV14; j_gene: TRBJ2-5; CDR3aa: CASSQAPYWCGAQETQYF; CDR3nt: TGTGCCAGCAGCCAAGCCCCCTATTGGTGCGGGGCACAGGAGACCCAGTACTTC
abundance: -; d_gene: -; v_gene: TRBV10-3; j_gene: TRBJ2-1; CDR3aa: CAISRVLENEQFF; CDR3nt: TGTGCCATCAGCCGCGTCCTAGAGAATGAGCAGTTCTTC
abundance: many; d_gene: -; v_gene: TRBV20-1; j_gene: TRBJ2-5; CDR3aa: CSARGPGLAPQETQYF; CDR3nt: TGCAGTGCTAGAGGGCCAGGACTGGCACCTCAAGAGACCCAGTACTTC
abundance: many; d_gene: -; v_gene: TRBV7-2; j_gene: TRBJ2-4; CDR3aa: CASSLVAWWLSQPPADIQYF; CDR3nt: TGTGCCAGCAGCTTAGTTGCGTGGTGGCTATCACAACCTCCCGCTGACATTCAGTACTTC
abundance: few; d_gene: -; v_gene: TRBV5-1; j_gene: TRBJ2-1; CDR3aa: CASSLAGGQFNEQFF; CDR3nt: TGCGCCAGCAGCTTGGCCGGGGGACAGTTCAATGAGCAGTTCTTC
abundance: few; d_gene: -; v_gene: TRBV29-1; j_gene: TRBJ2-7; CDR3aa: CSVLSGGYEQYF; CDR3nt: TGCAGCGTTCTATCAGGAGGCTACGAGCAGTACTTC
abundance: few; d_gene: TRBD2; v_gene: TRBV6-1; j_gene: TRBJ2-7; CDR3aa: CASSRSLAGGPYEQYF; CDR3nt: TGTGCCAGCAGCAGATCATTAGCGGGGGGGCCCTACGAGCAGTACTTC
abundance: -; d_gene: -; v_gene: TRBV4-2; j_gene: TRBJ1-1; CDR3aa: CASSPLMTGLNTEAFF; CDR3nt: TGTGCCAGCAGCCCCCTCATGACAGGACTGAACACTGAAGCTTTCTTT
abundance: -; d_gene: TRBD1; v_gene: TRBV20-1; j_gene: TRBJ1-2; CDR3aa: CSARHLLIQGASGYTF; CDR3nt: TGCAGTGCTAGACACCTCCTGATACAGGGGGCGAGTGGCTACACCTTC
abundance: -; d_gene: TRBD1; v_gene: TRBV28; j_gene: TRBJ1-4; CDR3aa: CATLLFGTGVEKLFF; CDR3nt: TGTGCCACCCTACTCTTCGGGACAGGGGTGGAAAAACTGTTTTTT
abundance: -; d_gene: -; v_gene: TRBV6-5; j_gene: TRBJ2-1; CDR3aa: CASSPDRSHNEQFF; CDR3nt: TGTGCCAGCAGTCCGGATAGGAGCCACAATGAGCAGTTCTTC
abundance: few; d_gene: -; v_gene: TRBV28; j_gene: TRBJ2-1; CDR3aa: CASSSVGGLDEQFF; CDR3nt: TGTGCCAGCAGTTCCGTAGGGGGGCTCGATGAGCAGTTCTTC
abundance: -; d_gene: TRBD1; v_gene: TRBV9; j_gene: TRBJ1-2; CDR3aa: CASSVEETGGVGYTF; CDR3nt: TGTGCCAGCAGCGTAGAGGAGACAGGGGGCGTTGGCTACACCTTC
abundance: few; d_gene: -; v_gene: TRBV29-1; j_gene: TRBJ1-3; CDR3aa: CSVTRGIDSGNTIYF; CDR3nt: TGCAGCGTGACCAGGGGCATCGACTCTGGAAACACCATATATTTT
abundance: -; d_gene: TRBD2; v_gene: TRBV6-4; j_gene: TRBJ2-1; CDR3aa: CASSEHGGGSEQFF; CDR3nt: TGTGCCAGCAGTGAACATGGGGGGGGTTCTGAGCAGTTCTTC
abundance: few; d_gene: TRBD2; v_gene: TRBV28; j_gene: TRBJ2-1; CDR3aa: CASSPRLAGGLHEQFF; CDR3nt: TGTGCCAGCAGCCCGAGACTAGCGGGAGGGTTGCATGAGCAGTTCTTC
abundance: -; d_gene: -; v_gene: TRBV6-6; j_gene: TRBJ2-4; CDR3aa: CASSQPTDGAKNIQYF; CDR3nt: TGTGCCAGCAGTCAGCCTACGGACGGAGCCAAAAACATTCAGTACTTC
abundance: -; d_gene: -; v_gene: TRBV12-3/TRBV12-4; j_gene: TRBJ2-1; CDR3aa: CASSPALGSGNEQFF; CDR3nt: TGTGCCAGCAGTCCCGCTCTGGGTAGCGGCAATGAGCAGTTCTTC
abundance: few; d_gene: TRBD2; v_gene: TRBV4-2; j_gene: TRBJ2-7; CDR3aa: CASSQEILYGLAGTYEQYF; CDR3nt: TGTGCCAGCAGCCAAGAAATATTGTATGGGCTAGCGGGGACCTACGAGCAGTACTTC
abundance: -; d_gene: TRBD2; v_gene: TRBV27; j_gene: TRBJ2-5; CDR3aa: CASSPGLAGGPDQETQYF; CDR3nt: TGTGCCAGCAGTCCCGGACTAGCGGGAGGGCCAGACCAAGAGACCCAGTACTTC
abundance: -; d_gene: -; v_gene: TRBV5-6; j_gene: TRBJ1-2; CDR3aa: CASTNTNRDYGYTF; CDR3nt: TGTGCCAGCACCAATACCAACAGGGACTATGGCTACACCTTC
abundance: -; d_gene: -; v_gene: TRBV12-3/TRBV12-4; j_gene: TRBJ2-3; CDR3aa: CAGRVNTDTQYF; CDR3nt: TGTGCTGGCAGAGTGAACACAGATACGCAGTATTTT
abundance: -; d_gene: TRBD2; v_gene: TRBV6-2/TRBV6-3; j_gene: TRBJ2-7; CDR3aa: CASSDLGLAGGLHYEQYF; CDR3nt: TGTGCCAGCAGTGATCTCGGACTAGCGGGGGGGCTTCACTACGAGCAGTACTTC
abundance: -; d_gene: TRBD1; v_gene: TRBV9; j_gene: TRBJ1-2; CDR3aa: CASSPRQGSDYGYTF; CDR3nt: TGTGCCAGCAGCCCCCGACAGGGTTCGGACTATGGCTACACCTTC
abundance: once; d_gene: TRBD2; v_gene: TRBV5-1; j_gene: TRBJ2-7; CDR3aa: CASSSGGSWGYEQYF; CDR3nt: TGCGCCAGCAGCTCCGGCGGGAGTTGGGGCTACGAGCAGTACTTC
abundance: many; d_gene: -; v_gene: TRBV6-5; j_gene: TRBJ1-4; CDR3aa: CASSSSATNEKLFF; CDR3nt: TGTGCCAGCAGTTCCTCCGCAACTAATGAAAAACTGTTTTTT
abundance: -; d_gene: TRBD2; v_gene: TRBV5-8; j_gene: TRBJ2-1; CDR3aa: CASSLETFYGGSFYNEQFF; CDR3nt: TGTGCCAGCAGCTTGGAAACGTTCTATGGCGGGAGCTTCTACAATGAGCAGTTCTTC
abundance: -; d_gene: TRBD2; v_gene: TRBV20-1; j_gene: TRBJ2-1; CDR3aa: CSAPASGAYNEQFF; CDR3nt: TGCAGTGCTCCCGCTAGCGGGGCCTACAATGAGCAGTTCTTC
abundance: -; d_gene: -; v_gene: TRBV6-2/TRBV6-3; j_gene: TRBJ2-6; CDR3aa: CASSYWNNGANVLTF; CDR3nt: TGTGCCAGCAGTTACTGGAATAATGGGGCCAACGTCCTGACTTTC
abundance: -; d_gene: TRBD2; v_gene: TRBV12-3/TRBV12-4; j_gene: TRBJ2-1; CDR3aa: CASSFLREIVDNEQFF; CDR3nt: TGTGCCAGCAGTTTCTTGCGGGAGATAGTAGACAATGAGCAGTTCTTC
abundance: few; d_gene: -; v_gene: TRBV7-2; j_gene: TRBJ2-5; CDR3aa: CASSFGKGETQYF; CDR3nt: TGTGCCAGCAGCTTCGGGAAGGGAGAGACCCAGTACTTC
abundance: many; d_gene: -; v_gene: TRBV7-9; j_gene: TRBJ1-1; CDR3aa: CASSSQRGRTEAFF; CDR3nt: TGTGCCAGCAGCTCTCAGAGAGGGCGCACTGAAGCTTTCTTT
abundance: -; d_gene: -; v_gene: TRBV4-3; j_gene: TRBJ2-3; CDR3aa: CASSQDWGERGDTQYF; CDR3nt: TGCGCCAGCAGCCAAGATTGGGGGGAACGGGGAGATACGCAGTATTTT
abundance: -; d_gene: -; v_gene: TRBV20-1; j_gene: TRBJ2-2; CDR3aa: CSARFGGSGELFF; CDR3nt: TGCAGTGCCCGGTTCGGGGGATCCGGGGAGCTGTTTTTT
abundance: -; d_gene: -; v_gene: TRBV29-1; j_gene: TRBJ1-2; CDR3aa: CSATVNYGYTF; CDR3nt: TGCAGCGCGACAGTCAACTATGGCTACACCTTC
abundance: few; d_gene: -; v_gene: TRBV7-8; j_gene: TRBJ1-2; CDR3aa: CASSLQGVGYTF; CDR3nt: TGTGCCAGCAGCTTACAGGGTGTGGGCTACACCTTC
abundance: -; d_gene: TRBD1; v_gene: TRBV27; j_gene: TRBJ1-6; CDR3aa: CASNDRGWNSPLHF; CDR3nt: TGTGCCAGCAACGACAGGGGGTGGAATTCACCCCTCCACTTT
abundance: few; d_gene: -; v_gene: TRBV21-1; j_gene: TRBJ2-7; CDR3aa: CASSKGDICSYEQYF; CDR3nt: TGTGCCAGCAGCAAAGGGGACATCTGCTCCTACGAGCAGTACTTC
abundance: few; d_gene: TRBD2; v_gene: TRBV6-2/TRBV6-3; j_gene: TRBJ2-7; CDR3aa: CASSGDLAGISSYEQYF; CDR3nt: TGTGCCAGCAGTGGGGACCTAGCGGGGATTAGCTCCTACGAGCAGTACTTC
abundance: few; d_gene: TRBD1; v_gene: TRBV29-1; j_gene: TRBJ2-1; CDR3aa: CSVERDRGPDEQFF; CDR3nt: TGCAGCGTTGAAAGGGACAGAGGCCCCGATGAGCAGTTCTTC